The rows below give T cell receptor beta chains drawn from one sample of a study of tumor-infiltrating lymphocytes in oesophageal squamous cell carcinoma. TCRdb used MiXCR to reprocess the PCR reads, holding one entry per CDR3 protein. The sample holds under 20,000 distinct CDR3 sequences, 40% seen once. Sequencing was carried out using blood. The receptors here all came from a male donor with esophageal squamous cell carcinoma. CDR3s include the opening cysteine and the closing phenylalanine or tryptophan. D genes are given only for firm matches. Size values are once, few and many counts, or a class for expanded clones, and some rows have none.

abundance	d_gene	len	v_gene	j_gene	CDR3nt	CDR3aa
few	TRBD1	17	TRBV7-3	TRBJ2-7	TGTGCCAGCAGCTCTCCCACCGGGACAGGGGTAACCTACGAGCAGTACTTC	CASSSPTGTGVTYEQYF
few	-	15	TRBV7-6	TRBJ2-1	TGTGCCAGCAGCTTAGGGCTAGCCCGCTACAATGAGCAGTTCTTC	CASSLGLARYNEQFF
few	TRBD2	15	TRBV7-3	TRBJ2-5	TGTGCCAGCAGCCGAGGACTAGCGGGAATTGAGACCCAGTACTTC	CASSRGLAGIETQYF
-	-	14	TRBV9	TRBJ1-1	TGTGCCAGCAGCGTAGGGGGGGCTGGCACTGAAGCTTTCTTT	CASSVGGAGTEAFF
-	-	14	TRBV12-3/TRBV12-4	TRBJ2-7	TGTGCCAGCAGTTTAGGGGTTCTTAGCTACGAGCAGTACTTC	CASSLGVLSYEQYF
-	-	14	TRBV7-2	TRBJ2-5	TGTGCCAGCAGCTTAAGCAGGGGCCAAGAGACCCAGTACTTC	CASSLSRGQETQYF
many	-	12	TRBV19	TRBJ1-4	TGTGCCAGTAGTATACGTAACGAAAAACTGTTTTTT	CASSIRNEKLFF
many	TRBD2	17	TRBV4-1	TRBJ2-1	TGCGCCAGCAGCCAAGATCCGAGCGGGATTTGGGGCAATGAGCAGTTCTTC	CASSQDPSGIWGNEQFF
-	-	16	TRBV24-1	TRBJ1-2	TGTGCCACCAGTGATCCTCGGGACAAACCTAACTATGGCTACACCTTC	CATSDPRDKPNYGYTF
many	-	18	TRBV11-3	TRBJ1-5	TGTGCCAGCAGCTTAGTGACTCCGACTATCCCTTCCCAGGGGCCCCAGCATTTT	CASSLVTPTIPSQGPQHF
-	-	15	TRBV18	TRBJ2-4	TGTGCCAGCTCACCACGGCCCAGGAATACGGGGGAGCAGTACTTC	CASSPRPRNTGEQYF
-	-	16	TRBV3-1	TRBJ1-2	TGTGCCAGCAGCCAAGACGAGGGACACCCCGACCATGGCTACACCTTC	CASSQDEGHPDHGYTF
-	TRBD1	15	TRBV6-6	TRBJ1-4	TGTGCCAGCAGCGAAGGGACAGGGGTCTATGAAAAACTGTTTTTT	CASSEGTGVYEKLFF
-	TRBD2	14	TRBV7-2	TRBJ2-1	TGTGCCAGCAGACGGACTAGCGGGATCAATGAGCAGTTCTTC	CASRRTSGINEQFF
many	TRBD1	17	TRBV28	TRBJ2-7	TGTGCCAGCAGTTTCCCTAAGACAGGGGGCGCAATGAATGAGCAGTACTTC	CASSFPKTGGAMNEQYF
once	TRBD2	18	TRBV11-2	TRBJ2-1	TGTGCCAGCAGCTCCTTCGGACTAGCGGTCTTCTCCTACAATGAGCAGTTCTTC	CASSSFGLAVFSYNEQFF
-	TRBD2	16	TRBV6-1	TRBJ2-1	TGTGCCAGCAGGGAAAGCGGGGCAAGCTCCTACAATGAGCAGTTCTTC	CASRESGASSYNEQFF
few	-	17	TRBV10-3	TRBJ2-1	TGTGCCATCACCCCTTCCCCGGGACTTCACTCCTACAATGAGCAGTTCTTC	CAITPSPGLHSYNEQFF
-	-	15	TRBV7-4	TRBJ1-3	TGTGCCAGCAGCTTACGGTCGGGGGCTGGAAACACCATATATTTT	CASSLRSGAGNTIYF
many	TRBD1	13	TRBV7-9	TRBJ1-2	TGTGCCAGCGGACAGGGGGGAAACTATGGCTACACCTTC	CASGQGGNYGYTF
many	-	13	TRBV5-6	TRBJ2-7	TGTGCCAGCAGCTTGGTCCACTCCTACGAGCAGTACTTC	CASSLVHSYEQYF
-	-	13	TRBV7-9	TRBJ1-2	TGTGCCAGCAGCTTACTCAGGGTTGATGGCTACACCTTC	CASSLLRVDGYTF
-	TRBD1	15	TRBV7-6	TRBJ2-7	TGTGCCAGCAGCTTAGGGACAGGGATCTACAATGAGCAGTACTTC	CASSLGTGIYNEQYF
many	-	15	TRBV11-2	TRBJ1-1	TGTGCCAGCAGCCCCTGGAGTCCCGGGGACACTGAAGCTTTCTTT	CASSPWSPGDTEAFF
-	TRBD1	12	TRBV7-2	TRBJ2-7	TGTGCCAGCAGCTTCGGGACAGCCGAGCAGTACTTC	CASSFGTAEQYF
-	-	19	TRBV7-2	TRBJ1-6	TGTGCCAGCAGCTCTTCCCTTAATGATGATCTCCCCGATAATTCACCCCTCCACTTT	CASSSSLNDDLPDNSPLHF
many	TRBD1	14	TRBV28	TRBJ2-7	TGTGCCAGCAGTTTCGGGACAGCTGATTACGAGCAGTACTTC	CASSFGTADYEQYF
many	TRBD2	17	TRBV11-2	TRBJ2-3	TGTGCCAGCAGCTTAGCGGCTAGCGGGGGGGCAGCAGATACGCAGTATTTT	CASSLAASGGAADTQYF
-	TRBD2	17	TRBV4-3	TRBJ2-3	TGCGCCAGCAGCCAAGACCCCGGGAGGGCCCTCGCAGATACGCAGTATTTT	CASSQDPGRALADTQYF
medium-sized	TRBD2	15	TRBV10-1	TRBJ2-1	TGCGCCAGCAGTGATGGACTAGCGGGATACAATGAGCAGTTCTTC	CASSDGLAGYNEQFF
-	-	13	TRBV7-2	TRBJ1-6	TGTGCCAGCAGCCGACTAGCGGAAAGTCTGCAGTACTTT	CASSRLAESLQYF
-	-	14	TRBV6-1	TRBJ2-5	TGTGCCAGCAGCTTTCGGACTGAGAGTTGGAGTCAGTACTTC	CASSFRTESWSQYF
-	TRBD2	19	TRBV11-2	TRBJ2-2	TGTGCCAGCAGCGATGGACTAGCGGGGGGGCCAACGAACACCGGGGAGCTGTTTTTT	CASSDGLAGGPTNTGELFF
many	-	12	TRBV5-1	TRBJ2-1	TGCGCCAGCAGCTCCCTAGGCAATGAGCAGTTCTTC	CASSSLGNEQFF
many	-	15	TRBV4-1	TRBJ2-7	TGCGCCAGCAGCCAAGTGGCCTCCCCAGACTACGAGCAGTACTTC	CASSQVASPDYEQYF
medium-sized	TRBD1	15	TRBV7-9	TRBJ1-1	TGTGCCAGCAGCCCATACACCGGGACAGTAACTGAAGCTTTCTTT	CASSPYTGTVTEAFF
many	TRBD1	13	TRBV28	TRBJ2-1	TGTGCCACCGTGGGGCAGGGGGCAGCTGAGCAGTTCTTC	CATVGQGAAEQFF
many	TRBD2	15	TRBV6-1	TRBJ2-5	TGTGCCAGCAGTGTAGGGCGGGGGGGATACAATGAGCAGTACTTC	CASSVGRGGYNEQYF
-	-	14	TRBV18	TRBJ2-1	TGTGCCAGCTCACCTAGTGGGTTATTCGATGAGCAGTTCTTC	CASSPSGLFDEQFF
many	-	15	TRBV5-4	TRBJ1-5	TGTGCCAGCAGCTTGGCCGGGCAGGCTATTCAGCCCCAGCATTTT	CASSLAGQAIQPQHF
few	-	14	TRBV20-1	TRBJ2-7	TGCAGTGCTAGCCGACGTGGGAGTACGTACGAGCAGTACTTC	CSASRRGSTYEQYF
medium-sized	TRBD2	13	TRBV7-9	TRBJ2-5	TGTGCCAGCAGCCCGGGGGGGAAAGAGACCCAGTACTTC	CASSPGGKETQYF
many	TRBD2	14	TRBV15	TRBJ2-1	TGTGCCACCAGACATGGCGGGGGGGCCAATGAGCAGTTCTTC	CATRHGGGANEQFF
few	TRBD2	17	TRBV7-3	TRBJ2-1	TGTGCCAGCAGCTTACGACTAGCGGGACGTTCCTACAATGAGCAGTTCTTC	CASSLRLAGRSYNEQFF
many	TRBD2	17	TRBV5-8	TRBJ2-5	TGTGCCAGCAGCTTGGAGGGGCTAGCGGGGGCGCAAGAGACCCAGTACTTC	CASSLEGLAGAQETQYF
-	TRBD1	14	TRBV12-3/TRBV12-4	TRBJ2-1	TGTGCCAGCCGCCGACAGGGGAACTACAATGAGCAGTTCTTC	CASRRQGNYNEQFF
-	-	15	TRBV5-3	TRBJ2-6	TGCGCCAGCAGCTTGGGGCGCTCTGGGGCCAACGTCCTGACTTTC	CASSLGRSGANVLTF
-	-	11	TRBV24-1	TRBJ2-3	TGTGCCACCAGTAATGTGTATACGCAGTATTTT	CATSNVYTQYF
-	-	14	TRBV10-2	TRBJ2-7	TGCGCCAACAAGATCAGCGTTACCACAGATACGCAGTACTTC	CANKISVTTDTQYF
-	-	15	TRBV6-1	TRBJ2-6	TGTGCCAGCAGGGGTCAATCTTCTGGGGCCAACGTCCTGACTTTC	CASRGQSSGANVLTF
-	TRBD1	16	TRBV7-2	TRBJ2-5	TGTGCCAGCAGCCCTAGACAGGGGGCATACCAAGAGACCCAGTACTTC	CASSPRQGAYQETQYF
few	-	15	TRBV11-2	TRBJ2-7	TGTGCCAGCAGCTTATTTCGTATTGGTTTCTACGAGCAGTACTTC	CASSLFRIGFYEQYF
many	-	12	TRBV5-1	TRBJ2-5	TGCGCCAGCCGGTACAACCAAGAGACCCAGTACTTC	CASRYNQETQYF
-	-	13	TRBV20-1	TRBJ2-1	TGCAGTGCTAAACGGGGAGCCTACAATGAGCAGTTCTTC	CSAKRGAYNEQFF
-	-	9	TRBV7-3	TRBJ2-1	TGTGCCAGCAGCCCCTCCCCGTACTTC	CASSPSPYF